The 27 T cell receptor beta chains listed next were all sequenced from one sample in a study of cytomegalovirus exposure and HLA in healthy donors. 60 Vbeta and 13 Jbeta primers were used in PCR. The assay was immunoSEQ multiplex PCR, and TCRdb's table has in-frame clones only and misses some. The sample consists of about 150,000 clones, roughly 63% of them appearing once. Specimen: PBMCs. The receptors here all came from a woman aged 55-69 years in good health and CMV-seropositive.

The chain couples TRBV2 to TRBJ2-7, with TRBD1 matching 9 bases. The CDR3 length is 17 residues. The junction had 14 bases not matched to a gene; V was cut back by 6 bases and J by 2 bases. Germline V gene sequence: CDR1 SNHLY, CDR2 FYNNEI. This CDR3 is CASRRRNTGDRAYEQYF. For the CDR3, the DNA is TGTGCCAGCAGGAGGAGGAATACAGGGGACAGGGCCTACGAGCAGTACTTC.

The chain carries TRBV4-1 and TRBJ2-5; possibly TRBD1 for D (5 bases). The CDR3 spans 15 residues. Deletions cut 2 bases from V and 5 bases from J, with 15 bases between. Germline assignment: CDR1 MGHRA and CDR2 YSYEKL. In nucleotides, the CDR3 is TGCGCCAGCAGCCAACTACGGGTCCCAGGGGAGACCCAGTACTTC. Its protein product is CASSQLRVPGETQYF.

V gene TRBV4-2 combines with J gene TRBJ2-1; D uncertain. The V end lost 1 base, the J end lost 2 bases, and 9 bases lay between the germline ends. The CDR3 has 15 amino acids. Germline lookup yields CDR1 LGHNA and CDR2 YNFKEQ. CDR3 amino acids: CASSQVGGTYNEQFF. The CDR3, as DNA: TGTGCCAGCAGCCAAGTAGGCGGAACCTACAATGAGCAGTTCTTC.

The chain combines TRBV9 with TRBJ2-3; no definite D call. The length of the CDR3 is 15 residues. Per germline, CDR1 SGDLS and CDR2 YYNGEE. The germline V and J ends were trimmed by 0 bases and 2 bases, with 10 bases remaining between them. CDR3 nucleotide sequence: TGTGCCAGCAGCGTAGAGAGTGAGTTCACAGATACGCAGTATTTT. It encodes CASSVESEFTDTQYF.

The chain is built from TRBV19 and TRBJ2-1, with a possible D match to TRBD1 (6 bases). The germline V gene has CDR1 LNHDA and CDR2 SQIVND (reference sequence). There are 13 residues in the CDR3. The V gene lost 1 base and the J gene lost 8 bases, with 9 bases spanning the gap. CDR3 in DNA: TGTGCCAGTAGTATAGCCAGGGGCGATGAGCAGTTCTTC. Translation gives CASSIARGDEQFF.

This clone has a single count. The V and J genes are TRBV28 and TRBJ2-1; TRBD2 matches 15 bases. The length of the CDR3 is 15 residues. The V and J ends lost 7 bases and 7 bases, in that order; junction bases with no gene match: 5. Germline V lookup: CDR1 MDHEN, CDR2 SYDVKM. The DNA for the CDR3 is TGTGCCAGCACCCTTGGACTAGCGGGAGGGAATGAGCAGTTCTTC. Encoded protein: CASTLGLAGGNEQFF. The complete variable domain, with remaining parts taken from reference TRBV28 and TRBJ2-1, reads DVKVTQSSRYLVKRTGEKVFLECVQDMDHENMFWYRQDPGLGLRLIYFSYDVKMKEKGDIPEGYSVSREKKERFSLILESASTNQTSMYLCASTLGLAGGNEQFFGPGTRLTVL.

As DNA, the CDR3 is TGTGCCAGCAGCCTACGGGTCCTTAGCAATCAGCCCCAGCATTTT. Protein sequence: CASSLRVLSNQPQHF. The J gene is TRBJ1-5, the V gene TRBV2; D unresolved. The germline V gene encodes CDR1 SNHLY and CDR2 FYNNEI. V dropped 6 bases and J dropped 0 bases, with 12 bases sitting between them. CDR3 length equals 15 residues.

This chain uses TRBV5-1 with TRBJ2-1; D not certain. The CDR3 has 12 amino acids. Germline V gene lookup returns CDR1 SGHRS and CDR2 YFSETQ. Trimming removed 3 bases from V and 7 bases from J, with 8 bases in between. CDR3 residues: CASSWPGNEQFF. The CDR3 DNA reads TGCGCCAGCAGCTGGCCCGGGAATGAGCAGTTCTTC.

This clone was found a few times. The chain joins TRBV7-3 to TRBJ2-7; 9 positions agree with TRBD1. Germline CDR1 and CDR2: SGHTA and FQGTGA. This CDR3 has 15 amino acids. J lost 5 bases, V lost 5 bases, and 10 bases had no gene match. Here the CDR3 DNA reads TGTGCCAGCAGCACACAACAGGGGGCATGGGACGAGCAGTACTTC. It codes for CASSTQQGAWDEQYF.

The chain links TRBV11-2 to TRBJ1-6, with D possibly being TRBD1 (5 bases). The CDR3 consists of 15 residues. Germline loops: CDR1 SGHAT, CDR2 FQNNGV. Trimming pared 6 bases from V and 7 bases from J, leaving 16 bases between. In DNA, the CDR3 is TGTGCCAGCAGTTTTACCCAGGGCCCGAATTCACCCCTCCACTTT. This sequence encodes CASSFTQGPNSPLHF.

The chain joins TRBV28 to TRBJ2-6; D not certain. The CDR3 runs to 17 residues. The V end was cut by 3 bases, the J end by 0 bases, with 12 bases between. From germline, CDR1 is MDHEN and CDR2 SYDVKM. Here the CDR3 DNA reads TGTGCCAGCAGTTTGTCCCCGTATGTCTCTGGGGCCAACGTCCTGACTTTC. This translates into CASSLSPYVSGANVLTF.

Notes on this clone: The junction does not match germline at one end; this may be a read error. The chain links TRBV18 to TRBJ2-5; D ambiguous. Germline-derived CDR1 and CDR2 are KGHSH and LQKENI. The CDR3 contains 12 residues. CDR3 region: CASSSPPGTQYF. CDR3 in DNA: TGTGCCAGCTCATCACCCCCGGGGACCCAGTACTTC.

The chain links TRBV4-3 to TRBJ2-7; 8 bases map to TRBD2. The CDR3 has 15 residues. The germline CDR1 and CDR2 sequences are LGHNA and YSLEER. V lost 6 bases and J lost 3; bases outside the gene matches: 10. The CDR3, as DNA: TGCGCCAGCAGTCGTCAGCGGGAGCTTAGCTACGAGCAGTACTTC. Protein: CASSRQRELSYEQYF.

This clone has more than one count but fewer than ten. This rearrangement joins TRBV7-2 to TRBJ2-7; TRBD2 matches at 7 bases. CDR3 length: 17 residues. After removal of 1 base from V and 0 bases from J, the junction contained 9 bases not matched to a gene. Germline V CDR1 and CDR2: SGHTA, FQGNSA. The CDR3 nucleotides read TGTGCCAGCAGCTTAGTGGCCCCACTAGCGACCTCCTACGAGCAGTACTTC. Residues: CASSLVAPLATSYEQYF.

CDR3 residues: CASTLTGEHTWGAFF. Here the CDR3 DNA reads TGTGCCAGTACCCTTACAGGGGAACATACCTGGGGGGCTTTCTTT. The rearrangement uses TRBV19 and TRBJ1-1, with 7 bases identical to TRBD1. Germline assignment: CDR1 LNHDA and CDR2 SQIVND (reference sequence). This CDR3 has 15 residues. The trim removed 7 bases at V and 11 bases at J, leaving 19 bases unmatched.

The sample holds a few counts of this clone. The chain employs TRBV2 and TRBJ2-5; 8 nucleotides line up with TRBD2. The end of the DNA is better explained by TRBJ2-7, so the J call may be wrong. The V gene's germline CDR1 is SNHLY and CDR2 FYNNEI. The CDR3 is made up of 14 amino acids. The CDR3 nucleotides are TGTGCCAGCAGTGAAACGGGACTAGCCTACGAGCAGTACTTC. Protein: CASSETGLAYEQYF.

This sequence joins TRBV30 and TRBJ1-4, with D uncertain. Per germline, CDR1 GTSNPN and CDR2 SVGIG (reference sequence). The CDR3 sequence is 13 residues long. Trimming took 1 base from V and 4 from J, leaving 7 bases between them. Here the CDR3 reads CAWSDSFNEKLFF. DNA for the CDR3: TGTGCCTGGAGTGACTCATTTAATGAAAAACTGTTTTTT.

This chain links TRBV7-9 with TRBJ2-3, with 7 bases lining up with TRBD2. The CDR3 runs 13 residues. In germline, CDR1 is SEHNR, CDR2 FQNEAQ (reference sequence). Germline trimming cut 8 bases from V and 0 bases from J; bases unmatched to any gene: 2. In nucleotides, the CDR3 is TGTGCCAGCGGGAGGGGAAGCACAGATACGCAGTATTTT. Translating gives CASGRGSTDTQYF.

The gene calls are TRBV2 and TRBJ1-1; no clear D. The CDR3 totals 13 residues. Germline-derived CDR1 and CDR2 are SNHLY and FYNNEI. Trimming shortened V by 6 bases and J by 4 bases, and 12 bases separated the two germline ends. The CDR3 region is CASSRRVGTEAFF. CDR3 DNA: TGTGCCAGCAGCAGGAGGGTGGGCACTGAAGCTTTCTTT.

This rearrangement joins TRBV28 to TRBJ1-3; no firm D call. The CDR3 runs 15 residues. Trimming left V 2 bases short and J 0 bases short, with 8 bases between. CDR1 and CDR2 from the germline V gene are MDHEN and SYDVKM. CDR3 coding DNA: TGTGCCAGCAGTTTAGAGGCATTCTCTGGAAACACCATATATTTT. Amino acid sequence: CASSLEAFSGNTIYF.

This clone was seen more than once but under ten times. V usage is TRBV5-6 and J usage is TRBJ2-7; TRBD1 is a possible D gene (6 bases). The CDR3 extends over 13 amino acids. Germline CDR1 reads SGHDT; CDR2 reads YYEEEE. V was pared by 2 bases and J by 2 bases, with 8 bases between. CDR3 amino acids: CASSLEGAYEQYF. In nucleotides, the CDR3 is TGTGCCAGCAGCTTAGAGGGGGCCTACGAGCAGTACTTC.

J is TRBJ2-6 and V is TRBV4-3; D possibly corresponds to TRBD1 (5 bases). The CDR3 is 19 residues long. Germline V gene lookup returns CDR1 LGHNA and CDR2 YSLEER. Trimming pared 1 base from V and 0 bases from J, leaving 16 bases between. The CDR3 sequence: CASSQASAQGISGANVLTF. The CDR3, as DNA: TGCGCCAGCAGCCAAGCTTCAGCCCAGGGAATCTCTGGGGCCAACGTCCTGACTTTC.

The chain uses TRBV28 and TRBJ2-7; TRBD2 agrees at 11 bases. The CDR3 is 15 residues long. CDR1 and CDR2 (germline): MDHEN, SYDVKM. Trimming removed 1 base from V and 2 bases from J; junction bases left unmatched: 1. The CDR3 here is CASSLLGLAAYEQYF. The CDR3 coding sequence is TGTGCCAGCAGTTTATTGGGACTAGCGGCCTACGAGCAGTACTTC.

The genes are TRBV29-1 and TRBJ1-1, with TRBD1 as a possible D gene (5 bases). The CDR3 is 13 residues long. Trimming removed 5 bases from V and 6 bases from J, with 16 bases in between. Germline CDR1 and CDR2: SQVTM and ANQGSEA. CDR3 amino acids: CSVWGGLSAEAFF. For the CDR3, the DNA is TGCAGCGTTTGGGGGGGACTGAGTGCTGAAGCTTTCTTT.

The chain uses TRBV30 and TRBJ1-1; the match to TRBD1 covers 8 bases. V lost 1 base and J lost 1; bases outside the gene matches: 11. The CDR3 totals 17 residues. CDR1 and CDR2 from the germline V gene are GTSNPN and SVGIG (reference sequence). The CDR3 DNA follows: TGTGCCTGGAGTGCTCACCGGACAGGGCGGGCGAACACTGAAGCTTTCTTT. Translation: CAWSAHRTGRANTEAFF.

The V call is TRBV5-1, the J call TRBJ2-7, with 9 bases lining up with TRBD2. Germline V gene data show CDR1 as SGHRS and CDR2 as YFSETQ. The CDR3 is made up of 15 amino acids. V shed 1 base, J shed 0 bases, and the junction held 2 bases outside the gene matches. As DNA, the CDR3 is TGCGCCAGCAGCTTGTTGACTAGCGGCTCCTACGAGCAGTACTTC. Amino acid sequence: CASSLLTSGSYEQYF.

This rearrangement joins TRBV5-3 to TRBJ2-1; 11 nucleotides match TRBD2. TRBV5-3 is designated an ORF whose function remains uncertain. The V gene end was trimmed by 8 bases and the J gene end by 5 bases; junction bases not matched to a gene: 15. This CDR3 region has 17 residues. CDR3 sequence reads: CASNVGVAGGGNNEQFF. CDR3 nucleotides: TGTGCCAGTAACGTGGGAGTAGCGGGAGGGGGGAACAATGAGCAGTTCTTC.